This T cell receptor beta chain was obtained from a study of OX40 agonist ivuxolimab in advanced cancers. Study overall: Patients enrolled in dose escalation were diagnosed with hepatocellular carcinoma, melanoma, renal cell or head and neck cancer.

The assay was immunoSEQ multiplex PCR, and TCRdb's table has in-frame clones only and misses some. The table has about 47,000 clones, less than 90% seen once. Comment on this clone: The antigen remains undetermined.

The CDR3 is made up of 14 amino acids. The ends lost 4 bases at V and 16 bases at J; junction bases unmatched: 13. Germline values: CDR1 SGHDN, CDR2 FVKESK. The study, taken as a whole, reports: Low normalized T-cell clonal expansion also characterized some of the nonresponders. Clonal expansion from baseline to week 6 occurred in both CD4+ and CD8+ T cells. The average count of expanded clones was higher among CD8+ T cells than among CD4+.

V is TRBV14 and J is TRBJ2-1, with 10 bases aligning to TRBD2. The sequence derives from an adult with an advanced solid tumor such as melanoma, head and neck, liver or kidney cancer. This material consisted of CD4+ or CD8+ T cells sorted from blood, taken in a trial of the OX40 agonist ivuxolimab. The CDR3 reads CASSPRPAGTSAFF. In DNA, the CDR3 is TGTGCCAGCAGCCCGAGGCCGGCGGGGACTAGCGCTTTCTTC.